What follows is one T cell receptor beta chain and its context. These data originate in a study of cytomegalovirus exposure and HLA in healthy donors. This CDR3 is built from 15 residues. Germline-derived CDR1 and CDR2 are SGHNT and YYREEE (reference sequence). The ends lost 2 bases at V and 8 bases at J; junction bases unmatched: 9. The PCR ran on 60 Vbeta and 13 Jbeta primers. Measured with immunoSEQ multiplex PCR; TCRdb has only the in-frame clones, and not every one. The table records 150,000 to 200,000 clones, over 70% of them present only once. The sequenced material came from PBMCs. The TCR sequence derives from a man aged 35-49 years in good health and CMV-seronegative. This chain connects TRBV5-4 to TRBJ2-4, with 8 nucleotides matching TRBD1. The CDR3 bases are TGTGCCAGCAGCTTTACAGGGGGTGGAGGATACATTCAGTACTTC. Its translation is CASSFTGGGGYIQYF. Filled out from reference TRBV5-4 and TRBJ2-4, the complete variable domain reads ETGVTQSPTHLIKTRGQQVTLRCSSQSGHNTVSWYQQALGQGPQFIFQYYREEENGRGNFPPRFSGLQFPNYSSELNVNALELDDSALYLCASSFTGGGGYIQYFGAGTRLSVL.